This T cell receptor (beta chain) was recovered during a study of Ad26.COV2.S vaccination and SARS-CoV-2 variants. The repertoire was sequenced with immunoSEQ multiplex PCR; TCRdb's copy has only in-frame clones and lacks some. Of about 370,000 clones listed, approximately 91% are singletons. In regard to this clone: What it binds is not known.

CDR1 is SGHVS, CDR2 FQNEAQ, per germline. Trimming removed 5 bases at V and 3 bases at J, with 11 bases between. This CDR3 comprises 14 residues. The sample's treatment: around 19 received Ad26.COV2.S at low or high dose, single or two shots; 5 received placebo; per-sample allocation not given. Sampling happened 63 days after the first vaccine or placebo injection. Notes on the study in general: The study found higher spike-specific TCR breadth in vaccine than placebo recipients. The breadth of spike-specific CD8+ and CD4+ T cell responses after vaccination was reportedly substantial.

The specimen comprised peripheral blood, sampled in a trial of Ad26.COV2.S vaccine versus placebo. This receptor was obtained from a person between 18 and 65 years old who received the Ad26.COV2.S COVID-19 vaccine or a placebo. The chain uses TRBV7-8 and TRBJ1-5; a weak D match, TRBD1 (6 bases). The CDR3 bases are TGTGCCAGCAGCCCGGACAGTGACAATCAGCCCCAGCATTTT. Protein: CASSPDSDNQPQHF.